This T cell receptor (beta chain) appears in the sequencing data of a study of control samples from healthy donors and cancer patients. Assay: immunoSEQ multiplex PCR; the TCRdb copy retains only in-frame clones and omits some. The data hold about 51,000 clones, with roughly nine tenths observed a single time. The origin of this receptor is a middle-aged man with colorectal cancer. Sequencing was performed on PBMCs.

CDR3 bases: TGTGCCATCAGTGAGTCGACAATTACGGCTTTCTTT. It codes for CAISESTITAFF. The chain recombines TRBV10-3 with TRBJ1-1, with D unresolved. Trimming shortened V by 0 bases and J by 11 bases, and 10 bases separated the two germline ends. CDR1 and CDR2 from the germline V gene are ENHRY and SYGVKD. The CDR3 is made up of 12 amino acids.